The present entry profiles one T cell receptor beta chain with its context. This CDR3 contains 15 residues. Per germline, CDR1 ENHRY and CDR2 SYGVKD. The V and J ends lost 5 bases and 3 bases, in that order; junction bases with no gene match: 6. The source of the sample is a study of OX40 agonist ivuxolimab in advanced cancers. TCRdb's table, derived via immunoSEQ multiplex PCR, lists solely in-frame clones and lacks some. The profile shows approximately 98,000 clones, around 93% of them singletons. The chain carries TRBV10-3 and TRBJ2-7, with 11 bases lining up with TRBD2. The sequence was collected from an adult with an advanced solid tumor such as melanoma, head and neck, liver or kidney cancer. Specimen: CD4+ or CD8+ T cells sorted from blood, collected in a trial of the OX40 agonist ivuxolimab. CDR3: CAISFSGTSGYEQYF. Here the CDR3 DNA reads TGTGCCATCAGTTTCTCCGGGACTAGCGGCTACGAGCAGTACTTC.